This T cell receptor (beta chain) appears in the sequencing data of a study of T cells in Graves' hyperthyroidism and ophthalmopathy. Study-level findings and limits: Also found in blood were most expanded thyroid clonotypes above 0.001. Ophthalmopathy was distinguished from stable hyperthyroidism by 13 V-J signatures.

Clinical symptoms, serum thyroxine, TRAb, thyroid ultrasound and orbital computed tomography established diagnosis. Worth noting for this clonotype: Its specificity is not known.

The CDR3 regions of TCR beta were amplified from RNA transcripts. A first-round RT-PCR of the TCR CDR3 used the HTBI primer set. TCRdb called the multiplex PCR reads again in MiXCR, with one record for every CDR3 protein. The sample has about 640,000 distinct CDR3 sequences, less than 45% seen once. Germline values: CDR1 SGHRS, CDR2 YFSETQ. V lost 3 bases, J lost 8 bases, and 14 bases lay in between. This CDR3 is built from 13 residues. The gene calls are TRBV5-1 and TRBJ1-2; a weak D match, TRBD1 (6 bases). This sequence was found in an adult man with Graves' disease, either hyperthyroidism or ophthalmopathy (not recorded which). The material sequenced was peripheral blood or thyroid tissue (not recorded which). The CDR3 sequence: CASSSAGAEGYTF. The CDR3 region has the DNA TGCGCCAGCAGCTCCGCGGGGGCGGAAGGCTACACCTTC. Full variable domain (missing parts from reference TRBV5-1 and TRBJ1-2): KAGVTQTPRYLIKTRGQQVTLSCSPISGHRSVSWYQQTPGQGLQFLFEYFSETQRNKGNFPGRFSGRQFSNSRSEMNVSTLELGDSALYLCASSSAGAEGYTFGSGTRLTVV.